Ten or more counts support the clone carrying this TCR beta chain. Its antigen is as yet unknown. This record comes from a study of regulatory T cells in long-lasting Graves disease. CDR1 MNHNS and CDR2 SASEGT come from the germline V gene. The CDR3 runs 15 residues. V shed 7 bases and J 10 bases; nucleotides not matched to a gene: 12. Combining iRepertoire HTBI primers with Arm-PCR of CDR3 regions, the authors built TCR beta libraries. In the original workflow: Identified across the samples were 60 to 70 TRBV segments and around 14 TRBJ segments. TCRdb reprocessed the multiplex PCR reads with MiXCR, giving one entry per CDR3 protein. The V and J calls here are based on TCRdb, not the publication. The data contain some 500,000 distinct CDR3 sequences, about 13% of them singletons. Study-level findings and limits: Thyroid tissue went unexamined; only peripheral blood was analyzed.

The time point denotes: newly diagnosed GD, antithyroid drugs for less than 3 months. The TCR library was made from RNA extracted from PBMCs. This sample was shared with a second study, whose subject was T cells in Graves' hyperthyroidism and ophthalmopathy. As that report states: Primed by the HTBI set, a first-round RT-PCR was run on the TCR CDR3. Blood held most thyroid clonotypes expanded above 0.001 frequency.

The sample consisted of peripheral blood mononuclear cells (PBMCs), taken at new diagnosis, from a patient treated with antithyroid drugs. This rearrangement joins TRBV6-1 to TRBJ1-6; 8 bases map to TRBD1. This clonotype originated in a man aged 25 to 45 with Graves disease. DNA for the CDR3: TGTGCCAGCACCCCGGACAGGGTATTCCTCTCACCCCTCCACTTT. Encoded protein: CASTPDRVFLSPLHF.